This T cell receptor beta chain was obtained from a study of blood T cell repertoires in COVID-19. Across the whole study: Both acute and convalescent COVID-19 samples were obtained from the United States, Italy and Spain. Sample material is recorded as cDNA or gDNA derived from T cells, B-cell-depleted T cells, or PBMCs.

In the original workflow: Amplifying reference gene primers gave estimates of nucleated cell counts. Sequencing used immunoSEQ multiplex PCR; TCRdb keeps in-frame clones, though not all of them. The V and J calls and clone size come from that table; D and trimming were worked out from the DNA. The sample has over 50,000 clones; around 83% are singletons. Germline assignment: CDR1 SNHLY and CDR2 FYNNEI. CDR3 size: 13 residues. J lost 8 bases, V lost 7 bases, and 8 bases had no gene match. Input material: peripheral blood. This TCR derives from a man between 65 and 85 years old with active COVID-19. J is TRBJ2-1 and V is TRBV2; TRBD1 matches 7 bases. Written as DNA, the CDR3 is TGTGCCAGCACCGGACAGGCCCCCCATGAGCAGTTCTTC. As protein: CASTGQAPHEQFF. Full variable domain (missing parts from reference TRBV2 and TRBJ2-1): EPEVTQTPSHQVTQMGQEVILRCVPISNHLYFYWYRQILGQKVEFLVSFYNNEISEKSEIFDDQFSVERPDGSNFTLKIRSTKLEDSAMYFCASTGQAPHEQFFGPGTRLTVL.